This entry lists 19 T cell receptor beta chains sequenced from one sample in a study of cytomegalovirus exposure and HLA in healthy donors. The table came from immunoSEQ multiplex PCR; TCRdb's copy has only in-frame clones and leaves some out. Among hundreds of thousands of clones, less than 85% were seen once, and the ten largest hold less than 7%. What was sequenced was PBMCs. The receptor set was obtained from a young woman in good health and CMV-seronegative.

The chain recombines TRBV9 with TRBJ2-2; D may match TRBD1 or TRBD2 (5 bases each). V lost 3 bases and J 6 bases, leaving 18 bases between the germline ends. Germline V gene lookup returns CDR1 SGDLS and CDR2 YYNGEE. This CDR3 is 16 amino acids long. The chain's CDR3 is CASSAPGRQGAGELFF. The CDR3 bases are TGTGCCAGCAGCGCACCGGGACGGCAGGGCGCCGGGGAGCTGTTTTTT.

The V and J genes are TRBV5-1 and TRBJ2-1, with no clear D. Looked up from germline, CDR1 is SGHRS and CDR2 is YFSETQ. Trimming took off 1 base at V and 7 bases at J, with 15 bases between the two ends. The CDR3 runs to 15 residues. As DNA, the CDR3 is TGCGCCAGCAGCTTGAGAATTCTTGGGATTAATGAGCAGTTCTTC. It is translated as CASSLRILGINEQFF.

The CDR3 bases are TGTGCCAGCAGTGCACCTAGCGGGAGCTCGTTGGTAGGGACAGATACGCAGTATTTT. Amino acids: CASSAPSGSSLVGTDTQYF. The chain employs TRBV6-1 and TRBJ2-3; TRBD2 aligns across 10 bases. With V trimmed by 4 bases and J by 3 bases, 16 bases remained unmatched. CDR3 size: 19 residues. CDR1 and CDR2 from the germline V gene are MNHNS and SASEGT.

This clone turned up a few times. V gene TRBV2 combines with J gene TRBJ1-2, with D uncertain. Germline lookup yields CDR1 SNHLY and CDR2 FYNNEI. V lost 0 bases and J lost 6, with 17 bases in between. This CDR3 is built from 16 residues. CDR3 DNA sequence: TGTGCCAGCAGTGAAGCGCTGCGAGACCGACGGAATGGCTACACCTTC. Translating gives CASSEALRDRRNGYTF.

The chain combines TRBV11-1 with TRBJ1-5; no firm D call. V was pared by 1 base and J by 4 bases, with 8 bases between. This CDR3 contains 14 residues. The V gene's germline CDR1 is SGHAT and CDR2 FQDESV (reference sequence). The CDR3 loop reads CASSLDGRNQPQHF. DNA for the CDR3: TGTGCCAGCAGCTTAGACGGACGGAATCAGCCCCAGCATTTT.

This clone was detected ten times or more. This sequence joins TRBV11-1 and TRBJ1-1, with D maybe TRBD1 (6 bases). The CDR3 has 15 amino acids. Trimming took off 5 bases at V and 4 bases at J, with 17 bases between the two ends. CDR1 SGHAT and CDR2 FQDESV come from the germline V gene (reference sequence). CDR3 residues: CASSPTGGGGTEAFF. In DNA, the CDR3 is TGTGCCAGCAGCCCGACGGGGGGGGGCGGCACTGAAGCTTTCTTT.

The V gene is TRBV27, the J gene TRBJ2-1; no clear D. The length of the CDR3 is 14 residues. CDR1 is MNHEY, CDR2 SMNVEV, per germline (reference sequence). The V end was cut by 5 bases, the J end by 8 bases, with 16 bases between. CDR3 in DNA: TGTGCCAGCAGTATGGATTCGCCTAGGGATGAGCAGTTCTTC. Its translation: CASSMDSPRDEQFF.

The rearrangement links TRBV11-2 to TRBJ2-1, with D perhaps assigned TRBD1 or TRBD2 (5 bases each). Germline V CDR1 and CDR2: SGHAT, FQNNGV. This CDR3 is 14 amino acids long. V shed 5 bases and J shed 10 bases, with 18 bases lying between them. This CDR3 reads CASSRGGERGEQFF. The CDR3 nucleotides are TGTGCCAGCAGCCGGGGTGGGGAAAGGGGCGAGCAGTTCTTC.

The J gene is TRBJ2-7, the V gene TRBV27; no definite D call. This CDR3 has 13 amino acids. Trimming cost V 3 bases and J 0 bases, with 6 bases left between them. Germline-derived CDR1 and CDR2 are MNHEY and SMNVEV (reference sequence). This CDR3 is CASSFYSSYEQYF. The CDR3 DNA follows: TGTGCCAGCAGTTTTTACAGCTCCTACGAGCAGTACTTC.

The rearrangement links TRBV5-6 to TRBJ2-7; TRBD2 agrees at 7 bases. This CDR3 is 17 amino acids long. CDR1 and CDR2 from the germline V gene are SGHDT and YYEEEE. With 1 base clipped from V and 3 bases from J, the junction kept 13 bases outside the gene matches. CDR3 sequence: CASSLIYMRLAVYEQYF. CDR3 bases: TGTGCCAGCAGCTTGATATACATGAGGCTAGCGGTCTACGAGCAGTACTTC.

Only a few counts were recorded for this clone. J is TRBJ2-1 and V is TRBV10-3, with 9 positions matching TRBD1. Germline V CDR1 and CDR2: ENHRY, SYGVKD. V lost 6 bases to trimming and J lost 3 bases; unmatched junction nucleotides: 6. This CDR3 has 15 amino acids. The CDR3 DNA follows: TGTGCCATCAGGGCGGACAGGGGAAACTACAATGAGCAGTTCTTC. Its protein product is CAIRADRGNYNEQFF.

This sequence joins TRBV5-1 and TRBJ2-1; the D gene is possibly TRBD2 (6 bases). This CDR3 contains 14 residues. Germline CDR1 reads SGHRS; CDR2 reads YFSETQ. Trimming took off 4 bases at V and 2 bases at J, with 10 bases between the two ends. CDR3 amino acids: CASSGGTAYNEQFF. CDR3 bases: TGCGCCAGCAGCGGCGGGACGGCCTACAATGAGCAGTTCTTC.

The CDR3 region is CASSEEGGTEAFF. Written as DNA, the CDR3 is TGTGCCAGCAGTGAAGAAGGTGGCACTGAAGCTTTCTTT. V is TRBV6-1 and J is TRBJ1-1, with no clear D. There are 13 residues in the CDR3. Germline loops: CDR1 MNHNS, CDR2 SASEGT. Trimming removed 1 base from V and 4 bases from J, with 7 bases in between.

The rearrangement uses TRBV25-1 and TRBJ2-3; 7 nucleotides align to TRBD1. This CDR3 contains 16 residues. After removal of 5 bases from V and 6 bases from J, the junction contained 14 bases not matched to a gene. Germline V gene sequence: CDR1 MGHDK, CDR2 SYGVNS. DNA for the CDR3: TGTGCCAGCAGTCTCCTTTCCACCTGGGGACAGGATACGCAGTATTTT. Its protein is CASSLLSTWGQDTQYF.

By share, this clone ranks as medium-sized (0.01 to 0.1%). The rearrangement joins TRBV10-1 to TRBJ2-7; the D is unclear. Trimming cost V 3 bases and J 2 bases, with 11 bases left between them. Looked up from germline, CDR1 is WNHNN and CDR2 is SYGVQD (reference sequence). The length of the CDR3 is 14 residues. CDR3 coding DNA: TGCGCCAGCAGTGAAGGTATAGGGACCTACGAGCAGTACTTC. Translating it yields CASSEGIGTYEQYF.

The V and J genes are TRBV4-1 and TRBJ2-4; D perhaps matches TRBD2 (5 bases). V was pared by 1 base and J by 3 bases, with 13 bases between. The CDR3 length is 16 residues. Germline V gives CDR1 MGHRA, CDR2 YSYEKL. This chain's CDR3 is CASSQGGSRVKNIQYF. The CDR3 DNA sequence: TGCGCCAGCAGCCAAGGAGGGAGTCGAGTCAAAAACATTCAGTACTTC.

The CDR3 spells CASRTGVGNQPQHF. CDR3 coding DNA: TGTGCCAGCCGGACAGGGGTAGGCAATCAGCCCCAGCATTTT. This sequence joins TRBV10-3 and TRBJ1-5, with 9 bases matching TRBD1. The CDR3 contains 14 residues. Trimming cost V 10 bases and J 2 bases; bases outside gene matches: 6. The germline CDR1 and CDR2 sequences are ENHRY and SYGVKD.

The CDR3 region has the DNA TGTGCCTGGGCGGTAAAGGGAGGCAATCAGCCCCAGCATTTT. Translation: CAWAVKGGNQPQHF. The chain links TRBV30 to TRBJ1-5; D not resolved. Germline values: CDR1 GTSNPN, CDR2 SVGIG (reference sequence). Trimming removed 5 bases at V and 2 bases at J, with 13 bases between. The CDR3 length is 14 residues.

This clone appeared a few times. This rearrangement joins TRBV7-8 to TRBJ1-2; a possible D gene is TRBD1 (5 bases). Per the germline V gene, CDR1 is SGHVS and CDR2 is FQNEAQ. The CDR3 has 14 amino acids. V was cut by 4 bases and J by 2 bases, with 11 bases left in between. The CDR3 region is CASSSDIGNYGYTF. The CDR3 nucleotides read TGTGCCAGCAGCTCGGACATCGGGAACTATGGCTACACCTTC. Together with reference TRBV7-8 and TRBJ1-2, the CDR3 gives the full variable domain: GAGVSQSPRYKVAKRGQDVALRCDPISGHVSLFWYQQALGQGPEFLTYFQNEAQLDKSGLPSDRFFAERPEGSVSTLKIQRTQQEDSAVYLCASSSDIGNYGYTFGSGTRLTVV.